The clone carrying this TCR beta chain was found a few times. Germline V gene data show CDR1 as LGHDT and CDR2 as YNNKEL (reference sequence). The J segment lost 0 bases and the V segment lost 4 bases, leaving 8 bases of the junction unmatched. There are 18 residues in the CDR3. The data originate from a study of blood T cell repertoires in COVID-19. Profiled with immunoSEQ multiplex PCR; TCRdb holds only in-frame clones, not every one. The sample has roughly 85,000 clones; 75% to 90% are singletons. The V and J genes are TRBV3-1 (or the pseudogene TRBV3-2) and TRBJ2-4; 11 bases are shared with TRBD2. This sequence was found in a man in his fifties or sixties with active or convalescent COVID-19. The sequenced sample was peripheral blood. The CDR3 nucleotides read TGTGCCAGCAGCCCCGGGACTAGCGGTTATTTAGCCAAAAACATTCAGTACTTC. Translating gives CASSPGTSGYLAKNIQYF.